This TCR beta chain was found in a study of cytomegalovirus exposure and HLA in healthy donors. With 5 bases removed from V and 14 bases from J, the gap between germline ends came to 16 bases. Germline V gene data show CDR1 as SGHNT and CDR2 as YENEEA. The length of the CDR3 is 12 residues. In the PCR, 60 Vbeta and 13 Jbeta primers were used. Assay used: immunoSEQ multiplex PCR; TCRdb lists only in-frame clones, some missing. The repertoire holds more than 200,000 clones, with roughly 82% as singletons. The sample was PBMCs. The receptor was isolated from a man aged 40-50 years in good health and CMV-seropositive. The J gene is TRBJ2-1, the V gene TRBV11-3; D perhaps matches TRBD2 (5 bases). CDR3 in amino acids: CASSPLRGSKFF. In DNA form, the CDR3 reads TGTGCCAGCAGCCCCTTAAGAGGGTCGAAGTTCTTC.